This T cell receptor beta chain was identified during a study of T cell responses to AZD1222 COVID-19 vaccine. Points from the study as a whole: Spike-specific TCR breadth rose after two AZD1222 doses, and depth rose as well. Of spike-specific TCRs, nearly half reportedly target regions left unmutated in variants. Researchers took repertoire samples only after the peak T cell response had come.

On this clone itself: The antigen is unknown.

Deletions cut 6 bases from V and 8 bases from J, with 10 bases between. Germline V CDR1 and CDR2: MNHEY, SVGAGI. The CDR3 length is 12 residues. Here immunoSEQ multiplex PCR was the method, and the copy in TCRdb shows in-frame clones only, minus some. The sample consists of more than 150,000 clones, under 95% of them appearing once. The chain has TRBV6-5 and TRBJ1-4; D not resolved. The receptor comes from an adult in good health. The specimen was peripheral blood, collected on day 0 of AZD1222 vaccination. CDR3 loop: CASSSPDEKLFF. The DNA for the CDR3 is TGTGCCAGCAGCTCCCCCGACGAAAAACTGTTTTTT.